Sequencing of this TCR beta chain was carried out in a study of blood T cell repertoires in COVID-19. Background on the study: T cells, B-cell-depleted T cells, or PBMCs supplied cDNA or gDNA.

Enrolled through a virtual design, the participants were between about 18 and 100 years of age and came from some 26 US areas. Assignment of participants to cohorts was predicated upon participant-reported clinical history. Sequencing was performed with immunoSEQ multiplex PCR; in TCRdb, only in-frame clones are kept and a portion is missing. The table records approximately 240,000 clones, 70% to 85% of them present only once. The CDR3 runs 12 residues. The TCR originated in a woman aged 40 to 55 with acute COVID-19. The chain employs TRBV21-1 and TRBJ1-1; the D call TRBD1 from the table was never checked on the DNA. TRBV21-1 is labeled a pseudogene. The sequenced sample consisted of PBMCs or T cells enriched from blood (not recorded which). CDR3 sequence: CASRTGGTEAFF. The CDR3, as DNA: TGTGCCAGCAGGACAGGGGGCACTGAAGCTTTCTTT.